The rows below give T cell receptor beta chains drawn from one sample of a study of blood T cell repertoires in COVID-19. This table comes from immunoSEQ multiplex PCR, and its TCRdb copy is limited to in-frame clones, with some not included. The sample carries around 500,000 clones, roughly 85% recorded once. Sequencing input: peripheral blood. These receptors originate from a human donor in a cohort sampled during active COVID-19. The CDR3 runs from the conserved cysteine through the conserved F or W. Fields, in order: J gene, clone size, D gene, V gene, CDR3 protein, CDR3 DNA. A D gene is named only where the DNA matches it firmly. Clone size is not always given. Where it is, it says once, few, many or a class for expanded clones.

J gene: TRBJ2-7; clone size: NA; D gene: NA; V gene: TRBV20-1; CDR3 protein: CSFRRGYEQYF; CDR3 DNA: TGCAGTTTCAGGCGGGGCTACGAGCAGTACTTC
J gene: TRBJ1-1; clone size: NA; D gene: NA; V gene: TRBV15; CDR3 protein: CATSSLTENTEAFF; CDR3 DNA: TGTGCCACCAGCAGTTTGACAGAGAACACTGAAGCTTTCTTT
J gene: TRBJ1-3; clone size: NA; D gene: TRBD1; V gene: TRBV28; CDR3 protein: CASSTPGTGASGNTIYF; CDR3 DNA: TGTGCCAGCAGTACCCCCGGGACAGGGGCTTCCGGAAACACCATATATTTT
J gene: TRBJ1-1; clone size: once; D gene: NA; V gene: TRBV29-1; CDR3 protein: CSVEGSATGSEAFF; CDR3 DNA: TGCAGCGTTGAGGGGTCGGCGACAGGATCAGAAGCTTTCTTT
J gene: TRBJ2-4; clone size: NA; D gene: NA; V gene: TRBV27; CDR3 protein: CASGTGTKNIQYF; CDR3 DNA: TGTGCCAGCGGAACCGGGACCAAAAACATTCAGTACTTC
J gene: TRBJ2-2; clone size: NA; D gene: NA; V gene: TRBV15; CDR3 protein: CATSRGLGRTGELFF; CDR3 DNA: TGTGCCACCAGCAGAGGTCTAGGTCGCACCGGGGAGCTGTTTTTT
J gene: TRBJ1-2; clone size: NA; D gene: TRBD1; V gene: TRBV7-2; CDR3 protein: CASSLDLEAGGYYGYTF; CDR3 DNA: TGTGCCAGCAGCTTAGACCTAGAAGCAGGGGGCTACTATGGCTACACCTTC
J gene: TRBJ2-5; clone size: NA; D gene: TRBD2; V gene: TRBV3-1/TRBV3-2; CDR3 protein: CASSHWIPGLAPYGTQYF; CDR3 DNA: TGTGCCAGCAGCCACTGGATTCCGGGACTAGCACCTTATGGGACCCAGTACTTC
J gene: TRBJ2-1; clone size: NA; D gene: NA; V gene: TRBV10-3; CDR3 protein: CAISLAGSYNEQFF; CDR3 DNA: TGTGCCATCAGCCTAGCAGGATCATACAATGAGCAGTTCTTC
J gene: TRBJ2-2; clone size: NA; D gene: NA; V gene: TRBV18; CDR3 protein: CASSPGHNTGELFF; CDR3 DNA: TGTGCCAGCTCCCCGGGACACAACACCGGGGAGCTGTTTTTT
J gene: TRBJ1-1; clone size: NA; D gene: NA; V gene: TRBV10-3; CDR3 protein: CAISELHGIIEAFF; CDR3 DNA: TGTGCCATCAGTGAGCTGCACGGTATCATTGAAGCTTTCTTT
J gene: TRBJ2-3; clone size: NA; D gene: NA; V gene: TRBV6-5; CDR3 protein: CASTYNGDTQYF; CDR3 DNA: TGTGCCAGCACCTATAACGGAGACACGCAGTATTTT
J gene: TRBJ2-2; clone size: NA; D gene: NA; V gene: TRBV15; CDR3 protein: CATSRESGHVANTGELFF; CDR3 DNA: TGTGCCACCAGCAGAGAGTCGGGACACGTCGCGAACACCGGGGAGCTGTTTTTT
J gene: TRBJ2-1; clone size: once; D gene: TRBD2; V gene: TRBV7-2; CDR3 protein: CASSLLGGTNEQFF; CDR3 DNA: TGTGCCAGCAGCTTACTCGGGGGGACCAATGAGCAGTTCTTC
J gene: TRBJ1-3; clone size: NA; D gene: NA; V gene: TRBV3-1/TRBV3-2; CDR3 protein: CASSPAGNPGNTIYF; CDR3 DNA: TGTGCCAGCAGCCCGGCAGGCAACCCGGGAAACACCATATATTTT
J gene: TRBJ2-7; clone size: few; D gene: NA; V gene: TRBV11-2; CDR3 protein: CASSLTGYEQYF; CDR3 DNA: TGTGCCAGCAGCTTAACGGGGTACGAGCAGTACTTC
J gene: TRBJ1-5; clone size: NA; D gene: NA; V gene: TRBV7-2; CDR3 protein: CASSLAWTDNQPQHF; CDR3 DNA: TGTGCCAGCAGCTTAGCGTGGACAGACAATCAGCCCCAGCATTTT
J gene: TRBJ1-3; clone size: NA; D gene: TRBD1; V gene: TRBV7-9; CDR3 protein: CASSPGTGVGNTIYF; CDR3 DNA: TGTGCCAGCAGCCCCGGGACAGGGGTCGGAAACACCATATATTTT
J gene: TRBJ1-1; clone size: NA; D gene: NA; V gene: TRBV27; CDR3 protein: CASRDGMRDTEAFF; CDR3 DNA: TGTGCCAGCAGGGACGGGATGCGGGACACTGAAGCTTTCTTT
J gene: TRBJ2-1; clone size: NA; D gene: NA; V gene: TRBV6-5; CDR3 protein: CASSYSNGRGPNEQFF; CDR3 DNA: TGTGCCAGCAGTTACTCGAACGGGAGAGGGCCCAATGAGCAGTTCTTC
J gene: TRBJ1-6; clone size: NA; D gene: TRBD1; V gene: TRBV30; CDR3 protein: CALRGQGSSGYNSPLHF; CDR3 DNA: TGTGCCCTTCGGGGACAGGGGTCGTCGGGTTATAATTCACCCCTCCACTTT
J gene: TRBJ2-2; clone size: NA; D gene: TRBD1; V gene: TRBV7-2; CDR3 protein: CASSLGRGTGITGELFF; CDR3 DNA: TGTGCCAGCAGCTTAGGGCGGGGGACAGGGATCACCGGGGAGCTGTTTTTT
J gene: TRBJ1-1; clone size: NA; D gene: TRBD1; V gene: TRBV27; CDR3 protein: CASSLGTGAWNTEAFF; CDR3 DNA: TGTGCCAGCAGCCTTGGGACAGGGGCCTGGAACACTGAAGCTTTCTTT